The clone carrying this T cell receptor (beta chain) appeared many times. The data derive from a study of T-cell reconstitution after alpha-beta-depleted transplantation in children. Unique molecular identifiers were incorporated when the TCRbeta library was constructed. TCRdb recomputed calls from the PCR reads with MiXCR, one row per CDR3 protein. The sample gives hundreds of thousands of distinct CDR3 sequences, approximately 14% of which show up once; 0.79% is in the top ten. Per germline, CDR1 SEHNR and CDR2 FQNEAQ (reference sequence). CDR3 length: 13 residues. Trimming stripped 1 base from V and 5 bases from J, with 8 bases between.

This TCR derives from a girl aged 2-10 years with congenital amegakaryocytic thrombocytopenia, due to receive a stem cell transplant. This specimen consisted of PBMCs, obtained before TCRalphabeta/CD19-depleted stem cell transplant. This rearrangement joins TRBV7-9 to TRBJ2-5, with D unresolved. For the CDR3, the DNA is TGTGCCAGCAGCTTAGAGACTGGTGAGACCCAGTACTTC. It specifies CASSLETGETQYF.